The clone carrying this T cell receptor (beta chain) occurred many times. What it binds is unknown. Healthy Caucasians made up all donors. This entry belongs to a study of identical twins. The study, taken as a whole, reports: There is a chance that invariant MAIT and iNKT cells partially muddied zero-insertion analyses.

V dropped 4 bases and J dropped 6 bases, with 10 bases sitting between them. CDR1 and CDR2 (germline): KGHSH, LQKENI. The CDR3 is made up of 12 amino acids. Unique molecular identifiers were present on the cDNA, which also gained a universal primer site by template switching. TCRdb reanalysed the 5' RACE reads using MiXCR and keeps one entry per CDR3 protein. The data hold 500,000 or so distinct CDR3 sequences, with roughly 13% observed a single time. The same data also contributed to another study, on yellow fever vaccine responses in identical twins.

This chain joins TRBV18 and TRBJ2-7, with D uncertain. Specimen: CD4+ T cells sorted from blood. This TCR was recovered from a young woman in good health. CDR3 loop: CASSQGLREQYF. In DNA, the CDR3 is TGTGCCAGCTCACAGGGTTTGCGCGAGCAGTACTTC.